This T cell receptor beta chain was obtained from a study of OX40 agonist ivuxolimab in advanced cancers. The overall study: Patients received ivuxolimab, an intravenous treatment, every 2 weeks at 0.01 to 10 mg/kg.

Trimming took off 4 bases at V and 4 bases at J, with 20 bases between the two ends. The CDR3 runs to 17 residues. Germline CDR1 reads SEHNR; CDR2 reads FQNEAQ (reference sequence). The method was immunoSEQ multiplex PCR; TCRdb's version includes in-frame clones alone and lacks a portion of them. Found here are around 100,000 clones, about 92% of them singletons; the top ten hold about 0.24%. Regarding this clone: Its antigen is still unknown.

Study-level findings and limits: Mean expanded clone counts were higher in CD8+ than CD4+ T cells. At 0.1 to 3.0 mg/kg and by week 6, CD4+ and CD8+ T cells in the blood had expanded clonally.

The sample here was CD4+ or CD8+ T cells sorted from blood, taken in a trial of the OX40 agonist ivuxolimab. The TCR was taken from an adult with an advanced solid tumor such as melanoma, head and neck, liver or kidney cancer. J is TRBJ1-5 and V is TRBV7-9; no clear D. CDR3 sequence (DNA): TGTGCCAGCAGCTCTGACCGATACTTAGCCCCGAATCAGCCCCAGCATTTT. It codes for CASSSDRYLAPNQPQHF.